The entry below gives a single T cell receptor (beta chain) sequence along with its context. At one end, the junction sequence differs from germline, possibly due to a read error. The data are from a study of blood T cell repertoires in COVID-19. Study as a whole: Researchers got acute and convalescent COVID-19 samples from the United States, Italy and Spain. T cells, B-cell-depleted T cells, or PBMCs provided the cDNA or gDNA that served as material.

In the original processing: Using reference gene primer amplification, nucleated cell counts were estimated. Sequencing was performed with immunoSEQ multiplex PCR; in TCRdb, only in-frame clones are kept and a portion is missing. That table is the source of V, J and clone size, and D and trimming were worked out from the DNA. This sample has over 85,000 clones; roughly 87% occur once, and the top ten carry about 5%. The CDR3 sequence is 15 residues long. Germline V gene sequence: CDR1 SGDLS, CDR2 YYNGEE. Source material: peripheral blood. The receptor was derived from a woman aged 80 or older with acute or convalescent COVID-19. This chain links TRBV9 with TRBJ2-1; D is perhaps TRBD1 (6 bases). The CDR3 nucleotides read TGTGCCAGCACCGTAGGGACACAAAACTACAATGAGCAGTTCTTC. Protein product: CASTVGTQNYNEQFF.